This T cell receptor (beta chain) was recorded in a study of cytomegalovirus exposure and HLA in healthy donors. Across the whole study: Among the approximately 400 genotyped donors, around 85% were placed in the Caucasian-associated ancestry cluster. Findings and caveats of the study: Some segments of the V type, notably TRBV6-2 and TRBV6-3, were excluded as indistinguishable.

13 Jbeta primers and 60 Vbeta primers were used for the PCR. The protocol was immunoSEQ multiplex PCR, while the TCRdb copy is restricted to in-frame clones and leaves out a portion. This table holds 110,000 to 150,000 clones, under 85% found once. As concerns this clone: What it binds is unknown.

This CDR3 is 12 amino acids long. Germline-derived CDR1 and CDR2 are SGHKS and YYEKEE (reference sequence). V lost 2 bases and J 1 base, leaving 3 bases between the germline ends. Sequencing was carried out using PBMCs. This sequence joins TRBV5-5 and TRBJ1-1; D remains ambiguous. The sequence came from a man aged 18 to 29 in good health and CMV-seronegative. The CDR3 region has the DNA TGTGCCAGCAGCTTCGGGAACACTGAAGCTTTCTTT. It codes for CASSFGNTEAFF.